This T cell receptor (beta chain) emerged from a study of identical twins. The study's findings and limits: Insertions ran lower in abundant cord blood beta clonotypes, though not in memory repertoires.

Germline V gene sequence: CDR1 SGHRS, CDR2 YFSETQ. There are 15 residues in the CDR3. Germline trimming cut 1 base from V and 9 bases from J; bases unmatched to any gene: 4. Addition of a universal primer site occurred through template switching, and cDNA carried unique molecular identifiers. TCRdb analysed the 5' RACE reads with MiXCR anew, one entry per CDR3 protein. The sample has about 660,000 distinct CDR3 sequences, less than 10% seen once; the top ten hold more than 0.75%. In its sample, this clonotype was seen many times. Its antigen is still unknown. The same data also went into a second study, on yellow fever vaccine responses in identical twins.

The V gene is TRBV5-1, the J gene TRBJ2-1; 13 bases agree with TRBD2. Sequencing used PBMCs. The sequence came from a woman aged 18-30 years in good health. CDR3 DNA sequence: TGCGCCAGCAGCTTGCGGACTAGCGGGAGTAGTGAGCAGTTCTTC. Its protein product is CASSLRTSGSSEQFF.